The present T cell receptor (beta chain) was sequenced within a study of tissue T cells after allogeneic stem cell transplantation. This CDR3 contains 15 residues. Germline V CDR1 and CDR2: SGHVS, FNYEAQ. The V and J ends lost 1 base and 4 bases respectively, with 11 bases between them. The protocol was immunoSEQ multiplex PCR, while the TCRdb copy is restricted to in-frame clones and leaves out a portion. This sample yields fewer than 8,000 clones, of which around 70% are seen a single time; less than 9% belongs to the top ten. Study results and limitations: Shared clones across patients were few; motif clustering revealed tissue-specific shared signatures.

This clone was seen a few times. Its antigen is still unknown. This TCR came from a woman aged 18 to 49 with breast cancer. The specimen was tissue from the rectum, collected at autopsy. This sequence joins TRBV7-6 and TRBJ1-3; no clear D. CDR3 sequence (DNA): TGTGCCAGCAGCTTAGGGATGGGGATGGGAAACACCATATATTTT. As protein: CASSLGMGMGNTIYF.